This TCR beta chain was profiled in a study of T cell responses to AZD1222 COVID-19 vaccine listed by TCRdb under 2021. Broadly, across the study: TCR sequencing was performed for 233 trial participants, of whom 200 to 220 were given two doses of AZD1222 and some 26 were given two doses of MenACWY control vaccine. Enrollment into the trials was organized by age into subgroups of 18-55, 56-69 and 70-plus years, and those subgroups contained about 160, 30 and 59 TCR-sequenced participants, respectively. Study-level results and caveats: The 56-69-year group was small, and its depth increase did not reach significance, likely because of low power. No day 14 peak-response samples were available, so repertoires were characterized only after the peak T cell response. A significant rise in spike-specific TCR breadth and depth was observed after two AZD1222 doses relative to day 0 and relative to MenACWY recipients. The whole spike protein was spanned by vaccine-associated CD4 TCRs, and dominant responses were seen in regions 160-218 and 743-854. Participants were mostly white British, with more females than males. The authors suggested clonal diversity may have been underestimated. Reportedly, almost half of the unique spike-specific TCRs recognized epitopes lying outside the regions that are mutated in the B.1.351 and B.1.1.7 variants. Conclusions about previously exposed vaccinees are limited because only a handful of AZD1222 recipients were SARS-CoV-2 seropositive at baseline.

The sample holds one count of this clone. Its antigen is unknown. The record has no base qualities; no much larger clone is one base away. In the paper's terms, the time point label means: about 28 days (+/-7) after the second vaccine dose. Because spike-specific TCR depth and breadth did not differ between the two schedules, AZD1222 recipients who got a second dose at roughly 4 weeks were pooled with those who got a second dose at roughly 12 weeks. The vaccinee samples were drawn from two UK trials, COV001 and COV002, one of which was a single-blind randomized controlled phase 2/3 trial testing AZD1222 (ChAdOx1 nCoV-19) in healthy adults. For TCRbeta chain sequencing, PBMC samples from trial participants were taken at day 0 and at day 28 after the second dose. The CDR3 regions of human TCRbeta chains were analyzed by immunosequencing. Turning to the authors' computational methods: TCRs in the repertoires were matched against a reference library of SARS-CoV-2-specific TCRs that had been generated with the MIRA antigen-specificity platform. Breadth meant the fraction of unique TCRs that were SARS-CoV-2-associated, whereas depth meant the fraction of total T cells that were SARS-CoV-2-associated. Using the MIRA data, every spike-specific TCR was mapped to the spike region that the TCR reacted to and assigned to either a CD4 or a CD8 class. Log10-transformed breadth and depth values were compared by one-way ANOVA with Sidak's multiple comparisons tests. Imported from immuneACCESS, the table was reduced by TCRdb to in-frame sequences with V and J called. These copies leave out some clones; in studies compared against another copy, an unresolved V gene accounts for under half, and the cause of the remainder is not known. V and J calls and clone size come straight from that table; D and trimming were deduced from the DNA. For this sample there are over 20,000 clones; roughly 84% appear just once. The top ten constitute under 35% of the sample.

The CDR3 has 14 amino acids, counting the end cysteine and phenylalanine. Only the CDR3 part of the read is kept: 42 bases, read in frame from the first base. Germline trimming amounts to 11 bases on V and 5 bases on J, with 6 as the count of junction bases outside the gene matches. The germline V gene specifies ENHRY as CDR1 and SYGVKD as CDR2. The TCR was taken from an adult who received the AZD1222 COVID-19 vaccine. This sample comprised peripheral blood, obtained 28 days after the second AZD1222 dose. The rearrangement joined TRBV10-3 to TRBJ2-1; TRBD2 matches 13 bases in the middle. CDR3 region: CAAAGTSGNNEQFF. The DNA reads as follows: TGTGCCGCCGCCGGGACTAGCGGGAACAATGAGCAGTTCTTC.